Below, 16 T cell receptor beta chains from the same sample are listed, as sequenced in a study of CD8+CD57+ T cells in acquired aplastic anemia. Profiling of TCR beta VDJ combinations and CDR3 sequences used genomic DNA as template. TCRdb ran MiXCR on the reads and lists one entry per CDR3 protein. The data show around 180,000 distinct CDR3 sequences, with about 60% seen just once and 45% held by the top ten. The sequenced material came from sorted CD4+, CD8+, or CD8+CD57+ T cells (not recorded which) from PBMCs. The receptors were sampled from a human donor in good health.

The chain has TRBV20-1 and TRBJ2-2; a weak D match, TRBD2 (5 bases). The CDR3 length is 15 residues. Trimming stripped 2 bases from V and 2 bases from J, with 12 bases between. Germline loops: CDR1 DFQATT, CDR2 SNEGSKA (reference sequence). For the CDR3, the DNA is TGCAGTGCTAGACGGGGTGCTAGCAACACCGGGGAGCTGTTTTTT. Its translation is CSARRGASNTGELFF.

This clonotype was recorded many times. V is TRBV6-2 or TRBV6-3 and J is TRBJ2-3; no definite D call. The V and J ends lost 0 bases and 2 bases respectively, with 9 bases between them. From germline, CDR1 is MNHEY and CDR2 SVGEGT. The CDR3 is 15 residues long. Here the CDR3 reads CASSYSERNTDTQYF. The CDR3 DNA sequence: TGTGCCAGCAGTTACTCTGAGAGAAACACAGATACGCAGTATTTT.

Many counts were recorded for this clonotype. V is TRBV7-8 and J is TRBJ2-7; D unclear. Trimming stripped 0 bases from V and 1 base from J, with 4 bases between. The CDR3 totals 13 residues. CDR1 and CDR2 (germline): SGHVS, FQNEAQ. The CDR3 DNA is TGTGCCAGCAGCTTAGCTGAGTCCTACGAGCAGTACTTC. As protein: CASSLAESYEQYF.

V usage is TRBV2 and J usage is TRBJ2-6; 7 bases line up with TRBD1. J was trimmed by 4 bases and V by 10 bases; bases with no gene match: 13. CDR3 length: 16 amino acids. Germline CDR1 SNHLY, CDR2 FYNNEI. The CDR3 here is CATRGRGFSGANVLTF. For the CDR3, the DNA is TGTGCCACCCGGGGCAGGGGGTTTTCCGGGGCCAACGTCCTGACTTTC.

This clonotype is a singleton in its sample. The chain is built from TRBV20-1 and TRBJ1-2, with TRBD1 matching over 7 bases. CDR3 size: 13 residues. Germline CDR1 and CDR2: DFQATT and SNEGSKA (reference sequence). The V and J ends lost 2 bases and 5 bases, in that order; junction bases with no gene match: 5. This chain's CDR3 is CSARWDSNYGYTF. CDR3 in DNA: TGCAGTGCTAGATGGGACAGTAATTATGGCTACACCTTC.

This chain links TRBV7-9 with TRBJ2-3; the match to TRBD2 covers 9 bases. Germline CDR1 is SEHNR and CDR2 is FQNEAQ (reference sequence). The trim removed 4 bases at V and 2 bases at J, leaving 10 bases unmatched. The CDR3 length is 17 residues. Here the CDR3 DNA reads TGTGCCAGCAGCTACTCGATGGTAGCGGGGGACACAGATACGCAGTATTTT. The encoded protein is CASSYSMVAGDTDTQYF.

This chain connects TRBV7-2 to TRBJ2-5, with TRBD1 matching over 7 bases. The CDR3 spans 15 residues. The trim removed 5 bases at V and 2 bases at J, leaving 8 bases unmatched. Germline V gene lookup returns CDR1 SGHTA and CDR2 FQGNSA. The CDR3 sequence is CASSAYEGQQETQYF. In DNA, the CDR3 is TGTGCCAGCAGCGCCTACGAGGGACAGCAAGAGACCCAGTACTTC. Full variable domain (missing parts from reference TRBV7-2 and TRBJ2-5): GAGVSQSPSNKVTEKGKDVELRCDPISGHTALYWYRQSLGQGLEFLIYFQGNSAPDKSGLPSDRFSAERTGGSVSTLTIQRTQQEDSAVYLCASSAYEGQQETQYFGPGTRLLVL.

This chain connects TRBV15 to TRBJ2-3, with D perhaps given as TRBD1 or TRBD2 (6 bases each). The CDR3 loop spans 16 amino acids. Per the germline V gene, CDR1 is LNHNV and CDR2 is YYDKDF (reference sequence). The ends were cut back, 4 bases at V and 1 base at J, with 15 bases in the middle. The CDR3 DNA follows: TGTGCCACCAGCAAAGGGGGGAGTGGTGGCACAGATACGCAGTATTTT. It is translated as CATSKGGSGGTDTQYF.

On this clonotype itself: A much larger clone lies one base from this, so it may be a read error. The chain has TRBV6-2 or TRBV6-3 and TRBJ2-3; D may be TRBD1 or TRBD2 (5 bases each). Germline values: CDR1 MNHEY, CDR2 SVGEGT. The CDR3 runs 15 residues. The CDR3 DNA follows: TGTGCCAGCAGACTCCGGGACGGACGCACAGGTACGCAGTATTTT. Protein product: CASRLRDGRTGTQYF.

This chain's CDR3 is CSAIQGSNNSPLHF. The CDR3 DNA reads as TGCAGTGCTATTCAGGGGAGTAATAATTCACCCCTCCACTTT. This sequence joins TRBV20-1 and TRBJ1-6, with D perhaps TRBD1 (6 bases). The V gene lost 4 bases and the J gene lost 5 bases, with 12 bases spanning the gap. CDR1 is DFQATT and CDR2 is SNEGSKA in the germline V gene (reference sequence). The CDR3 has 14 amino acids.

V is TRBV7-9 and J is TRBJ2-7; 7 nucleotides match TRBD2. Germline CDR1 is SEHNR and CDR2 is FQNEAQ (reference sequence). V lost 5 bases and J lost 2; bases outside the gene matches: 12. The CDR3 has 16 amino acids. CDR3 coding DNA: TGTGCCAGCAGCCCTCTATATGCCGGGACTACCTACGAGCAGTACTTC. Translated, it gives CASSPLYAGTTYEQYF.

This clonotype was seen a handful of times. The J gene is TRBJ2-3, the V gene TRBV20-1; D is uncertain. CDR1 is DFQATT, CDR2 SNEGSKA, per germline (reference sequence). Between the trimmed V and J ends, which lost 0 bases and 1 base, there was a span of 8 bases. This CDR3 is 14 amino acids long. This chain's CDR3 is CSARDLDRTDTQYF. The CDR3 DNA reads as TGCAGTGCTAGAGATCTGGACCGCACAGATACGCAGTATTTT.

CDR3 in amino acids: CSVVPQGVNYGYTF. CDR3 DNA sequence: TGCAGCGTTGTCCCTCAGGGGGTAAACTATGGCTACACCTTC. This chain uses TRBV29-1 with TRBJ1-2, with 7 nucleotides matching TRBD1. J was trimmed by 2 bases and V by 4 bases; bases with no gene match: 7. The germline CDR1 and CDR2 sequences are SQVTM and ANQGSEA. The CDR3 loop spans 14 amino acids.

This clonotype appeared many times. The chain is built from TRBV7-6 and TRBJ1-1; D remains unclear. The CDR3 runs to 13 residues. The germline gives CDR1 SGHVS, CDR2 FNYEAQ. Between the trimmed V and J ends, which lost 3 bases and 3 bases, there was a span of 8 bases. This chain's CDR3 is CASSFGEDTEAFF. The CDR3 DNA is TGTGCCAGCAGCTTCGGCGAGGACACTGAAGCTTTCTTT. Combining the CDR3 with reference TRBV7-6 and TRBJ1-1 gives the whole variable domain GAGVSQSPRYKVTKRGQDVALRCDPISGHVSLYWYRQALGQGPEFLTYFNYEAQQDKSGLPNDRFSAERPEGSISTLTIQRTEQRDSAMYRCASSFGEDTEAFFGQGTRLTVV.

About this clonotype itself: This is likely a read error, given that the CDR3 carries no conserved phenylalanine or tryptophan at its end. The chain links TRBV6-1 to TRBJ1-6; 7 bases fit TRBD1. The junction had 8 bases not matched to a gene; V was cut back by 6 bases and J by 9 bases. This CDR3 is 14 amino acids long. CDR1 and CDR2 (germline): MNHNS, SASEGT. As DNA, the CDR3 is TGTGCCAGCAGGACCCCGGCAGGGGGTTCACCCCTCCACCTT. Residues: CASRTPAGGSPLHL.

This clonotype has just a few counts. This rearrangement joins TRBV6-2 or TRBV6-3 to TRBJ1-6; unclear D gene. The ends were cut back, 4 bases at V and 9 bases at J, with 4 bases in the middle. This CDR3 has 11 amino acids. The germline gives CDR1 MNHEY, CDR2 SVGEGT. The CDR3: CASSLVSPLHF. CDR3 coding DNA: TGTGCCAGCAGTTTAGTTTCACCCCTCCACTTT.